Listed here is a single TCR beta chain. These data belong to a study of blood T cell repertoires in COVID-19. Across the whole study: Specimens from acute and convalescent COVID-19 originated in the United States, Italy and Spain. Sources were T cells, B-cell-depleted T cells, or PBMCs; the material itself was cDNA or gDNA.

Germline lookup yields CDR1 LNHDA and CDR2 SQIVND (reference sequence). The germline V and J ends were trimmed by 1 base and 3 bases, with 18 bases remaining between them. CDR3 length: 18 residues. Methods used by the authors: Amplification with reference gene primers provided the estimates of nucleated cell counts. Profiling relied on immunoSEQ multiplex PCR, and the TCRdb table lists in-frame clones only, not all of them. The V and J calls and the clone size are those of that table, but D and trimming were determined from the DNA. The data show 200,000 to 250,000 clones, roughly 80% seen once. One Seattle source followed patients from active infection through their disease course.

This rearrangement joins TRBV19 to TRBJ1-4, with D tentatively TRBD1 (5 bases). The sequence was collected from an elderly woman with COVID-19, enrolled during active disease. Material: peripheral blood. As DNA, the CDR3 is TGTGCCAGTAGTATAGCAGGGTCTTCGTTGGTATCTAATGAAAAACTGTTTTTT. This codes for CASSIAGSSLVSNEKLFF.